This T cell receptor (beta chain) was sequenced for a study of blood T cell repertoires in COVID-19. Study as a whole: Acute and convalescent COVID-19 samples came from the United States, Italy and Spain. Nucleic acid was either cDNA or gDNA, and it came from T cells, B-cell-depleted T cells, or PBMCs.

Per the original data handling: Reference gene primers were amplified, and this amplification served to estimate nucleated cell counts. Here immunoSEQ multiplex PCR was the method, and the copy in TCRdb shows in-frame clones only, minus some. V and J calls and clone size are as listed in that table; D and trimming were resolved from the DNA. This table has about 210,000 clones, approximately 80% appearing once. Enrollment of patients from Seattle took place during active infection, with longitudinal follow-up. The sample comprised peripheral blood. This receptor was taken from a man in his 60s with COVID-19, enrolled during active disease.

CDR3 nucleotides: TGTGCCAGCAGCTTAGGGTCACAGGGGAAGAAAGGCTACACCTTC. Translated, it gives CASSLGSQGKKGYTF. The chain has TRBV7-8 and TRBJ1-2; 7 positions agree with TRBD1. Germline lookup yields CDR1 SGHVS and CDR2 FQNEAQ. The CDR3 spans 15 residues. After removal of 1 base from V and 8 bases from J, the junction contained 10 bases not matched to a gene.